The rows below give T cell receptor beta chains drawn from one sample of a study of Ad26.COV2.S vaccination and SARS-CoV-2 variants. Only in-frame clones appear in the TCRdb table, and some are missing; sequencing was by immunoSEQ multiplex PCR. This sample has around 300,000 clones; about 90% occur once, and the top ten carry around 5.5%. The material sequenced was peripheral blood, taken in a trial of Ad26.COV2.S vaccine versus placebo. The source of these receptors is a person aged 18 to 65 who received the Ad26.COV2.S COVID-19 vaccine or a placebo. Each CDR3 is given with its conserved first and last residue. A D gene is named only where the DNA matches it firmly. Rows may omit the clone size; those that give it use once, few, many or a size class.

.	TRBV29-1	TRBJ2-5	TRBD1	CSVEMTGDAQETQYF	TGCAGCGTTGAAATGACAGGGGACGCCCAAGAGACCCAGTACTTC
.	TRBV7-2	TRBJ2-3	.	CASSPPSTDTQYF	TGTGCCTCAAGCCCACCCTCCACAGATACGCAGTATTTT
.	TRBV3-1/TRBV3-2	TRBJ1-1	TRBD1	CASSQRTGGNTEAFF	TGTGCCAGCAGCCAGCGGACAGGGGGGAACACTGAAGCTTTCTTT
.	TRBV4-1	TRBJ1-2	TRBD1	CASSNPGGTGYTF	TGCGCCAGCAGCAACCCAGGGGGCACGGGCTACACCTTC
.	TRBV3-1/TRBV3-2	TRBJ2-3	TRBD2	CASSQESGRTDTQYF	TGTGCCAGCAGCCAAGAGAGCGGGAGGACAGATACGCAGTATTTT
.	TRBV24-1	TRBJ2-1	TRBD1	CATSDAGTGNNEQFF	TGTGCCACCAGTGACGCCGGGACAGGGAACAATGAGCAGTTCTTC
once	TRBV11-2	TRBJ1-1	.	CASSLEPGHEAFF	TGTGCCAGCAGCTTAGAGCCAGGACATGAAGCTTTCTTT
once	TRBV7-9	TRBJ2-1	TRBD2	CASSRTRELRHEQFF	TGTGCCAGCAGCCGGACTAGAGAGTTAAGGCATGAGCAGTTCTTC
.	TRBV6-5	TRBJ2-1	.	CASSRIGADDEQFF	TGTGCCAGCAGTAGGATCGGGGCCGACGATGAGCAGTTCTTC
.	TRBV6-6	TRBJ2-5	TRBD2	CASSYSSGKGETQYF	TGTGCCAGCAGTTACTCTAGCGGGAAGGGGGAGACCCAGTACTTC
.	TRBV13	TRBJ2-7	TRBD1	CASSHQTTGIDYEQYF	TGTGCCAGCAGCCACCAGACGACAGGGATCGACTACGAGCAGTACTTC
.	TRBV5-6	TRBJ2-1	.	CASSLAGLSSYNEQFF	TGTGCCAGCAGCTTAGCAGGCCTTAGCTCCTACAATGAGCAGTTCTTC
.	TRBV6-5	TRBJ2-2	.	CASSYQQANTGELFF	TGTGCCAGCAGTTACCAGCAGGCGAACACCGGGGAGCTGTTTTTT
.	TRBV5-1	TRBJ1-6	.	CASSLSVSNSPLHF	TGCGCCAGCAGCTTGTCCGTCAGTAATTCACCCCTCCACTTT
.	TRBV4-1	TRBJ2-7	.	CASSLARTFYEQYF	TGCGCCAGCAGCCTGGCCAGGACCTTCTACGAGCAGTACTTC
once	TRBV5-4	TRBJ2-3	.	CASSLHPSTDTQYF	TGTGCCAGCAGCTTACACCCTAGCACAGATACGCAGTATTTT
.	TRBV24-1	TRBJ2-2	TRBD2	CATSVNREGGELFF	TGTGCCACCAGTGTGAACCGGGAGGGCGGGGAGCTGTTTTTT
.	TRBV4-1	TRBJ1-2	.	CASSQVPVYLGDGYTF	TGCGCCAGCAGCCAAGTCCCGGTCTACCTCGGGGATGGCTACACCTTC
.	TRBV5-6	TRBJ2-1	.	CASSFVAGSGEQFF	TGTGCCAGCAGCTTTGTGGCGGGGTCGGGTGAGCAGTTCTTC
.	TRBV18	TRBJ1-1	TRBD1	CASSRDRDSTEAFF	TGTGCCAGCTCACGGGACAGGGACAGCACTGAAGCTTTCTTT
.	TRBV7-9	TRBJ2-3	.	CASPPYRAEYTDTQYF	TGTGCCAGCCCTCCCTACCGGGCGGAGTACACAGATACGCAGTATTTT
few	TRBV6-5	TRBJ1-1	.	CASRPALRDEAFF	TGTGCCAGCAGGCCGGCCTTGAGGGATGAAGCTTTCTTT
.	TRBV10-1	TRBJ1-1	TRBD1	CASSRDRTMNTEAFF	TGCGCCAGCAGCCGGGACAGGACAATGAACACTGAAGCTTTCTTT
.	TRBV4-1	TRBJ1-4	.	CASSLPRGDEKLFF	TGCGCCAGCAGCCTCCCCCGGGGGGACGAAAAACTGTTTTTT
.	TRBV14	TRBJ1-1	TRBD1	CASSQTGGAEAFF	TGTGCCAGCAGCCAAACAGGGGGGGCTGAAGCTTTCTTT
.	TRBV25-1	TRBJ1-5	.	CASSAVTVNQPQHF	TGTGCCAGCAGCGCAGTGACTGTCAATCAGCCCCAGCATTTT
.	TRBV6-1	TRBJ2-3	.	CASSESLGAVTDTQYF	TGTGCCAGCAGTGAATCTCTAGGGGCCGTCACAGATACGCAGTATTTT
.	TRBV28	TRBJ1-1	.	CAYSPSTVPTEAFF	TGTGCCTACTCCCCGAGTACGGTGCCCACTGAAGCTTTCTTT
.	TRBV11-2	TRBJ1-1	.	CASSLEKTEAFF	TGTGCCAGCAGCTTAGAGAAAACTGAAGCTTTCTTT
.	TRBV5-1	TRBJ2-2	.	CASSLGANTGELFF	TGCGCCAGCAGCTTGGGAGCGAACACCGGGGAGCTGTTTTTT
.	TRBV19	TRBJ1-2	.	CASMRGDYGYTF	TGTGCCAGTATGAGGGGGGATTATGGCTACACCTTC